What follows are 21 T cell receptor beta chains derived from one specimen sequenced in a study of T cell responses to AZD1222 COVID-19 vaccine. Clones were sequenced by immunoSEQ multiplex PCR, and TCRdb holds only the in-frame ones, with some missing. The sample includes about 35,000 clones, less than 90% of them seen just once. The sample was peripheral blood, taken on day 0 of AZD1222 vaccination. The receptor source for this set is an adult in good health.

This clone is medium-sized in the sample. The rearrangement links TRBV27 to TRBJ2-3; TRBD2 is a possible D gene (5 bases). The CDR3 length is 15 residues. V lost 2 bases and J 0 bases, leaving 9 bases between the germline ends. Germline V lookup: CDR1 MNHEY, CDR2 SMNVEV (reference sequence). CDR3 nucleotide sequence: TGTGCCAGCAGTTTAGCTAGCTCTAGCACAGATACGCAGTATTTT. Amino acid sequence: CASSLASSSTDTQYF.

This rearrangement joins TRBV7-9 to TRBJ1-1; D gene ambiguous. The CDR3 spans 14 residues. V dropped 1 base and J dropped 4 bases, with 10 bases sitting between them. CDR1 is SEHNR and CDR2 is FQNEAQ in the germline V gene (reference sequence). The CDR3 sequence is CASSLEAGITEAFF. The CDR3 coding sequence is TGTGCCAGCAGCTTAGAGGCAGGAATCACTGAAGCTTTCTTT.

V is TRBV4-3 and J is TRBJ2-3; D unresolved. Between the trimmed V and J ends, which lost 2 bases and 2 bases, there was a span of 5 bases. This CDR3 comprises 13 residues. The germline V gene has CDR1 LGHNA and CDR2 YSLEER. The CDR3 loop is CASSQTPTDTQYF. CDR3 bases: TGCGCCAGCAGCCAAACCCCCACAGATACGCAGTATTTT.

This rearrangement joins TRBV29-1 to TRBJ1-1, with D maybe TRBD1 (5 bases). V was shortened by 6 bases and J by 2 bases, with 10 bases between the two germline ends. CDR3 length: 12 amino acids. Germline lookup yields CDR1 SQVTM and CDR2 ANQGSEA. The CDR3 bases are TGCAGCGTAGGGACGGTTAACACTGAAGCTTTCTTT. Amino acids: CSVGTVNTEAFF. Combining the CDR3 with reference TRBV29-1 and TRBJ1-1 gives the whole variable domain SAVISQKPSRDICQRGTSLTIQCQVDSQVTMMFWYRQQPGQSLTLIATANQGSEATYESGFVIDKFPISRPNLTFSTLTVSNMSPEDSSIYLCSVGTVNTEAFFGQGTRLTVV.

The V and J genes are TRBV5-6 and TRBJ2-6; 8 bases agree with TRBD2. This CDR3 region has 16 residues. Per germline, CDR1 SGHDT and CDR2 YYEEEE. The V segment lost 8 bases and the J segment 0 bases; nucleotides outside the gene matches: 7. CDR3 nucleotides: TGTGCCAGTTCTAGCGGGTTCCCCTCTGGGGCCAACGTCCTGACTTTC. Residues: CASSSGFPSGANVLTF. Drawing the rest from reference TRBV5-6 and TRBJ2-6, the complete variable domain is DAGVTQSPTHLIKTRGQQVTLRCSPKSGHDTVSWYQQALGQGPQFIFQYYEEEERQRGNFPDRFSGHQFPNYSSELNVNALLLGDSALYLCASSSGFPSGANVLTFGAGSRLTVL.

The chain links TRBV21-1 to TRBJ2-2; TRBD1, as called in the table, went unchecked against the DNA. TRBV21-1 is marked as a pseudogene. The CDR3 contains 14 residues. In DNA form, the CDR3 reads TGTGCCAGCAGCAAATCGACAGGGACCGGGGAGCTGTTTTTT. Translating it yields CASSKSTGTGELFF.

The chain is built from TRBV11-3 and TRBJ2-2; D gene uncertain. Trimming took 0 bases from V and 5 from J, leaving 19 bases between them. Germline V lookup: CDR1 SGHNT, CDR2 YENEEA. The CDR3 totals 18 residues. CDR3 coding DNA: TGTGCCAGCAGCTTAGATCAAGGCGGATCTGCTTGGACCGGGGAGCTGTTTTTT. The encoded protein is CASSLDQGGSAWTGELFF.

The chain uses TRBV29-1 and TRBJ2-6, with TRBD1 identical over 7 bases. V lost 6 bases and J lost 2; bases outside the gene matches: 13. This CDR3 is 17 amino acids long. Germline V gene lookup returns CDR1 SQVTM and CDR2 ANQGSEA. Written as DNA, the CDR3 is TGCAGCGTCGTAAGTCGATCCGGGACAGCTGGGGCCAACGTCCTGACTTTC. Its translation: CSVVSRSGTAGANVLTF.

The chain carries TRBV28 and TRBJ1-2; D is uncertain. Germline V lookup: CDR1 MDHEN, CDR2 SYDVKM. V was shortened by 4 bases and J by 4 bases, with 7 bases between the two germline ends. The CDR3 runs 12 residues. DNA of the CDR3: TGTGCCAGCAGTTACGGATCCTATGGCTACACCTTC. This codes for CASSYGSYGYTF.

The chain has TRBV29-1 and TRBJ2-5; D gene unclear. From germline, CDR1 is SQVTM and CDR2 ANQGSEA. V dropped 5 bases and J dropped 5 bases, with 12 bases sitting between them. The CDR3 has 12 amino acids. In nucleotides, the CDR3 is TGCAGCGTTTTTCCCGGCCGGGAGACCCAGTACTTC. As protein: CSVFPGRETQYF. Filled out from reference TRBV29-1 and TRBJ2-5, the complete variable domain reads SAVISQKPSRDICQRGTSLTIQCQVDSQVTMMFWYRQQPGQSLTLIATANQGSEATYESGFVIDKFPISRPNLTFSTLTVSNMSPEDSSIYLCSVFPGRETQYFGPGTRLLVL.

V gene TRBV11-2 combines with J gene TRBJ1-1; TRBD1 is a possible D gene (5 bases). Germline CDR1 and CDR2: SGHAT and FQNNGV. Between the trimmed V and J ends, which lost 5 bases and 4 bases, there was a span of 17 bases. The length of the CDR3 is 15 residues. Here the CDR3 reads CASSPGGGQTTEAFF. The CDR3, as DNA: TGTGCCAGCAGCCCCGGGGGAGGGCAGACCACTGAAGCTTTCTTT.

The chain's CDR3 is CASSWTGAATDTQYF. The CDR3 DNA reads TGTGCCAGCAGTTGGACAGGGGCCGCGACCGATACGCAGTATTTT. J is TRBJ2-3 and V is TRBV27; 9 nucleotides match TRBD1. The length of the CDR3 is 15 residues. J lost 6 bases, V lost 4 bases, and 8 bases had no gene match. Germline values: CDR1 MNHEY, CDR2 SMNVEV (reference sequence).

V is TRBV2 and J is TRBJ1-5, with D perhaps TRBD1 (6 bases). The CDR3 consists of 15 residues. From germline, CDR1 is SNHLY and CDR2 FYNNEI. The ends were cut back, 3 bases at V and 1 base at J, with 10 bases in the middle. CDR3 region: CASSDRGKSNQPQHF. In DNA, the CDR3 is TGTGCCAGCAGTGACAGGGGTAAGAGCAATCAGCCCCAGCATTTT.

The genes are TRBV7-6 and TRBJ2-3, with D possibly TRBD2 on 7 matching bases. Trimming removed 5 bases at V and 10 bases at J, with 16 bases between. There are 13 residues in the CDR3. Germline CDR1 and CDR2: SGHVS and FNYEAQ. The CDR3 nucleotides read TGTGCCAGCAGCCCCGCCAGAGGGGGGGCGCAGTATTTT. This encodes CASSPARGGAQYF.

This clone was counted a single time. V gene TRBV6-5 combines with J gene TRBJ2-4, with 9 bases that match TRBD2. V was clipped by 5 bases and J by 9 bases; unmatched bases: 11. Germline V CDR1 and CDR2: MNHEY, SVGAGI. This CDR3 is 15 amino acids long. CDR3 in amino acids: CASSPLGPREGIQYF. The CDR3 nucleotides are TGTGCCAGCAGTCCCCTGGGACCGCGGGAGGGCATTCAGTACTTC.

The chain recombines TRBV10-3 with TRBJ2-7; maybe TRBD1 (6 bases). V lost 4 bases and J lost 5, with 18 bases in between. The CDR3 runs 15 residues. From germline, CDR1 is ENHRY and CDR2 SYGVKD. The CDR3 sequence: CAISAAQGTADEQYF. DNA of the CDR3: TGTGCCATCAGTGCGGCCCAGGGGACGGCGGACGAGCAGTACTTC.

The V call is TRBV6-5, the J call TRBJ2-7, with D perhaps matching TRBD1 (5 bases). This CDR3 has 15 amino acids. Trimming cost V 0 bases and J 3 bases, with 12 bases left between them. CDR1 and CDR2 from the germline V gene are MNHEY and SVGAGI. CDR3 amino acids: CASSYSRQGGYEQYF. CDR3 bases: TGTGCCAGCAGTTACTCGAGGCAGGGTGGCTACGAGCAGTACTTC.

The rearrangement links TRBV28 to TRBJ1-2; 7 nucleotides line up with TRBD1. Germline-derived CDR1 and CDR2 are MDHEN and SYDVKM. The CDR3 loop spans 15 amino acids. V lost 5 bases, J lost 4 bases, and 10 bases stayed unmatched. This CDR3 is CASSLLPRDSYGYTF. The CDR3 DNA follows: TGTGCCAGCAGTCTACTCCCTCGGGACAGCTATGGCTACACCTTC.

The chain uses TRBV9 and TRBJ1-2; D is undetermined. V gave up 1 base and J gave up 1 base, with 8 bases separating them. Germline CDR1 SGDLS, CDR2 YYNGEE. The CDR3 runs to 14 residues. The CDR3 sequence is CASSVQNVNYGYTF. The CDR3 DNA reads TGTGCCAGCAGCGTACAGAACGTTAACTATGGCTACACCTTC.

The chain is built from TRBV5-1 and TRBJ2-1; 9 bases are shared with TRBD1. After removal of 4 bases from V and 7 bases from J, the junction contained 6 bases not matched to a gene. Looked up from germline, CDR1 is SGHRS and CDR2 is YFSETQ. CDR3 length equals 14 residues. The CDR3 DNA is TGCGCCAGCAGCCCCGGACAGGGGTGGAATGAGCAGTTCTTC. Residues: CASSPGQGWNEQFF.

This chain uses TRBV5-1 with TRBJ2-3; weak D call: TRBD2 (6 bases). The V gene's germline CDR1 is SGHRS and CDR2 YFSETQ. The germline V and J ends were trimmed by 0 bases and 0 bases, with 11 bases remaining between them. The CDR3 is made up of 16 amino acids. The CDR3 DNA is TGCGCCAGCAGCTTGGAGGCAGGAGGGAGCACAGATACGCAGTATTTT. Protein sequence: CASSLEAGGSTDTQYF.